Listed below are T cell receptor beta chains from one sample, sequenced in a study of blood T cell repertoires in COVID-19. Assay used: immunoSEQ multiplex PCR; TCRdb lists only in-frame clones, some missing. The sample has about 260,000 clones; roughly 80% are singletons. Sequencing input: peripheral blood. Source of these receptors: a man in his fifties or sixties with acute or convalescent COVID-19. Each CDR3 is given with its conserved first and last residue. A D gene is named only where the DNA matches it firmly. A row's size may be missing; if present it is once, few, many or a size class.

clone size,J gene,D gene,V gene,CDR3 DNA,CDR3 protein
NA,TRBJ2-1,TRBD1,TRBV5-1,TGCGCCAGCAGCTTGCTAGGGACAGGGCTGAGGGATGAGCAGTTCTTC,CASSLLGTGLRDEQFF
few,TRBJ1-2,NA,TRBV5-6,TGTGCCAGCACCTCTATGATGTATGGCTACACCTTC,CASTSMMYGYTF
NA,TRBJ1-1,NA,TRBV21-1,TGCCAGTCACATACCGTCTGCATCCCCTCACCGGAAGCTTTCTTT,CQSHTVCIPSPEAFF
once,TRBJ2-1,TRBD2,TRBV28,TGTGCCAGCAGTTCTGACTTAGCGGGAGGGCACAATGAGCAGTTCTTC,CASSSDLAGGHNEQFF
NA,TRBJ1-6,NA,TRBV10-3,TGTGCCATCAGTGGGACGGGGGATTCACCCCTCCACTTT,CAISGTGDSPLHF
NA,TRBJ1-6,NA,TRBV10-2,TGCGCCAGCAGGGACAGCCTTTGGAGTGGGTCACCCCTCCACTTT,CASRDSLWSGSPLHF
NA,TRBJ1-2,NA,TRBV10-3,TGTGCCATCAGTGATGGCCACTATGGCTACACCTTC,CAISDGHYGYTF
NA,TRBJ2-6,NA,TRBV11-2,TGTGCCAGCAGCCCCCCCAGCTCTGGGGCCAACGTCCTGACTTTC,CASSPPSSGANVLTF
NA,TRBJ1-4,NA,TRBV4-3,TGCGCCAGCAGCCCCCAGAGGGTGGTCGGTGAAAAACTGTTTTTT,CASSPQRVVGEKLFF
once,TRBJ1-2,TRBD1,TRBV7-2,TGTGCCAGCAGCTTATTAGGGGGTGTGGGACAGGGGTATGGCTACACCTTC,CASSLLGGVGQGYGYTF
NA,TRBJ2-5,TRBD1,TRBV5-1,TGCGCCAGCAGCTTCTCCCCGGGACAGGGCCAAGAGACCCAGTACTTC,CASSFSPGQGQETQYF
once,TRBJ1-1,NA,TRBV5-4,TGTGCCAGCAGCTCTCCAGGGGTTAGGCACACTGAAGCTTTCTTT,CASSSPGVRHTEAFF
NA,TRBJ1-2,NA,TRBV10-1,TGCGCCAGCAGTCTTGCTAACTATGGCTACACCTTC,CASSLANYGYTF
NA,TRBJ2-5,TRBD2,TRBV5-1,TGCGCCAGCAGCCGAGTAACAGCGGGGGACGAGACCCAGTACTTC,CASSRVTAGDETQYF
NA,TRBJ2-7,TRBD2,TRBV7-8,TGTGCCAGCAGCTTAGTTATGGGACTAGCGGGAGGGTTCTCCTACGAGCAGTACTTC,CASSLVMGLAGGFSYEQYF
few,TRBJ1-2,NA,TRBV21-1,TGTGCCAGCAGCAGCGACAGGGGCCCCTTTTTAGATGGCTACACCTTC,CASSSDRGPFLDGYTF
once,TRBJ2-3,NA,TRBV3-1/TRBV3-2,TGTGCCAGCAGCTCACCACCTGGACTACCTAGCACAGATACGCAGTATTTT,CASSSPPGLPSTDTQYF
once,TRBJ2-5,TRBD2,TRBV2,TGTGCCAGCAGGCCTCTGCTACTAGCGCTCCAAGAGACCCAGTACTTC,CASRPLLLALQETQYF
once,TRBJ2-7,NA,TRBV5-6,TGTGCCAGCAGCGGAATCGGCCAGGGAATCTACGAGCAGTACTTC,CASSGIGQGIYEQYF
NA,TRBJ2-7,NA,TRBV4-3,TGCGCCAGCAGCCAAGATCCCCCTAGACAGGCAAGCTCCTACGAGCAGTACTTC,CASSQDPPRQASSYEQYF
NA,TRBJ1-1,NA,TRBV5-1,TGCGCCAGCAGCTTGGACTCGAACACTGAAGCTTTCTTT,CASSLDSNTEAFF
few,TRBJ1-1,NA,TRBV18,TGTGCCAGCTCTCTAAACCGGGACACTGAAGCTTTCTTT,CASSLNRDTEAFF
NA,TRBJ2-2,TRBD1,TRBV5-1,TGCGCCAGCAGCTTGGGTCCTGTCAGGGGGTCAGGCGGGGAGCTGTTTTTT,CASSLGPVRGSGGELFF
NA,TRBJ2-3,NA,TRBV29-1,TGCAGCGTTGAGAGGGAAACAGATACGCAGTATTTT,CSVERETDTQYF
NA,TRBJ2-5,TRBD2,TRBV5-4,TGTGCCAGCAGCTCCGGGGGGGCGAGTGAGACCCAGTACTTC,CASSSGGASETQYF
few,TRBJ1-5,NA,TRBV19,TGTGCCAGTAGTAATGCCAGGAATCAGCCCCAGCATTTT,CASSNARNQPQHF
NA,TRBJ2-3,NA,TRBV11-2,TGTGCCAGCAGCTTATTGGCGGGGCAGGGAGCCGATACGCAGTATTTT,CASSLLAGQGADTQYF